This entry lists 21 T cell receptor beta chains sequenced from one sample in a study of blood T cell repertoires in COVID-19. TCRdb keeps only in-frame clones here, not all; method: immunoSEQ multiplex PCR. This sample has roughly 120,000 clones, with roughly nine tenths found just once. The specimen was peripheral blood. These receptors all come from a man in his 60s with COVID-19, enrolled during active disease.

V usage is TRBV6-2 or TRBV6-3 and J usage is TRBJ2-5; unclear D gene. In germline, CDR1 is MNHEY, CDR2 SVGEGT. Trimming removed 4 bases at V and 1 base at J, with 7 bases between. This CDR3 has 13 amino acids. The CDR3 coding sequence is TGTGCCAGCAGTTCTATAGTCCAAGAGACCCAGTACTTC. Translating gives CASSSIVQETQYF.

The chain uses TRBV2 and TRBJ1-4; a possible D gene is TRBD1 (6 bases). Trimming left V 4 bases short and J 0 bases short, with 12 bases between. Germline V lookup: CDR1 SNHLY, CDR2 FYNNEI. CDR3 length equals 16 residues. The CDR3: CASSAVDSATNEKLFF. The CDR3 nucleotides read TGTGCCAGCAGTGCCGTGGACAGTGCAACTAATGAAAAACTGTTTTTT.

A single count supports this clone. The chain employs TRBV7-9 and TRBJ2-1, with a weak D call TRBD2 (5 bases). The CDR3 has 12 amino acids. Looked up from germline, CDR1 is SEHNR and CDR2 is FQNEAQ (reference sequence). Trimming shortened V by 6 bases and J by 10 bases, and 13 bases separated the two germline ends. As DNA, the CDR3 is TGTGCCAGCAGGCCTACCTGGGAGGAGCAGTTCTTC. Its protein is CASRPTWEEQFF.

This clone was seen once. The chain has TRBV7-3 and TRBJ2-2; 7 bases align to TRBD2. V shed 1 base and J 3 bases; nucleotides not matched to a gene: 5. This CDR3 contains 16 residues. Per the germline V gene, CDR1 is SGHTA and CDR2 is FQGTGA. The CDR3 is CASSLSGSPDTGELFF. In DNA form, the CDR3 reads TGTGCCAGCAGCTTAAGCGGGAGCCCTGACACCGGGGAGCTGTTTTTT.

This clone was observed a few times. The chain has TRBV7-3 and TRBJ2-7, with TRBD2 as a possible D gene (5 bases). Germline assignment: CDR1 SGHTA and CDR2 FQGTGA. The CDR3 sequence is 16 residues long. Deletions cut 2 bases from V and 6 bases from J, with 20 bases between. CDR3 amino acids: CASSLDGLAGWGEQYF. The CDR3 DNA reads as TGTGCCAGCAGCTTAGATGGGCTAGCAGGTTGGGGCGAGCAGTACTTC.

The rearrangement links TRBV7-9 to TRBJ1-6; D remains unclear. This CDR3 has 15 amino acids. The V and J ends lost 4 bases and 1 base respectively, with 8 bases between them. Per the germline V gene, CDR1 is SEHNR and CDR2 is FQNEAQ (reference sequence). Written as DNA, the CDR3 is TGTGCCAGCAGCTCGGGGAGTTCCTATAATTCACCCCTCCACTTT. Translating gives CASSSGSSYNSPLHF.

This sequence joins TRBV27 and TRBJ2-7, with D tentatively TRBD2 (6 bases). Germline CDR1 is MNHEY and CDR2 is SMNVEV (reference sequence). The CDR3 covers 12 residues. V lost 7 bases and J 2 bases, leaving 9 bases between the germline ends. CDR3 nucleotide sequence: TGTGCCAGCAAAACGGGGGCCTACGAGCAGTACTTC. Protein: CASKTGAYEQYF.

The gene calls are TRBV6-2 or TRBV6-3 and TRBJ1-5; D not resolved. Germline V CDR1 and CDR2: MNHEY, SVGEGT. The CDR3 loop spans 12 amino acids. V was clipped by 0 bases and J by 5 bases, with 2 bases between them. The CDR3 spells CASSYSYQPQHF. The CDR3 DNA reads TGTGCCAGCAGTTACTCCTATCAGCCCCAGCATTTT.

This rearrangement joins TRBV28 to TRBJ2-7; 8 nucleotides line up with TRBD2. Germline V gene sequence: CDR1 MDHEN, CDR2 SYDVKM. CDR3 size: 20 residues. V gave up 6 bases and J gave up 5 bases; unmatched junction bases: 27. Written as DNA, the CDR3 is TGTGCCAGCAGCCCTTTAACGCTCACAGGACTAGCCCCTCGGTTCGACGAGCAGTACTTC. Its translation is CASSPLTLTGLAPRFDEQYF.

The genes are TRBV11-3 and TRBJ2-1; 13 bases are a match to TRBD2. J was trimmed by 1 base and V by 0 bases; bases with no gene match: 3. Germline-derived CDR1 and CDR2 are SGHNT and YENEEA. The CDR3 spans 18 residues. Here the CDR3 reads CASSLDGLAGVSYNEQFF. The CDR3 DNA follows: TGTGCCAGCAGCTTAGACGGACTAGCGGGAGTTTCCTACAATGAGCAGTTCTTC.

This clone was detected only once. The V and J genes are TRBV24-1 and TRBJ1-5; 7 nucleotides align to TRBD1. This CDR3 has 18 amino acids. Trimming at V came to 5 bases and at J to 3 bases, leaving 15 bases not matched to a gene. Per the germline V gene, CDR1 is KGHDR and CDR2 is SFDVKD. Here the CDR3 DNA reads TGTGCCACCAGTGCCACCTACGAGACAGGGTCCCCCAATCAGCCCCAGCATTTT. Translated, it gives CATSATYETGSPNQPQHF.

The V gene is TRBV28, the J gene TRBJ1-2; 10 positions agree with TRBD1. From germline, CDR1 is MDHEN and CDR2 SYDVKM. V dropped 5 bases and J dropped 7; count of bases not matched to a gene: 4. The CDR3 sequence is 13 residues long. CDR3 protein: CASSRTGGIGYTF. The CDR3 coding sequence is TGTGCCAGCAGTCGGACAGGGGGAATTGGCTACACCTTC.

The chain couples TRBV4-1 to TRBJ1-5; TRBD1 might be the D (6 bases). Trimming pared 0 bases from V and 2 bases from J, leaving 8 bases between. The CDR3 runs 15 residues. Germline V gene lookup returns CDR1 MGHRA and CDR2 YSYEKL. In nucleotides, the CDR3 is TGCGCCAGCAGCCAAGACGGACAGCGCAATCAGCCCCAGCATTTT. It specifies CASSQDGQRNQPQHF.

This clone has just a few counts. The chain links TRBV7-2 to TRBJ1-2, with 10 bases fitting TRBD1. Germline CDR1 is SGHTA and CDR2 is FQGNSA. J gave up 4 bases and V 4 bases, and 9 bases lay outside the gene matches. The CDR3 has 16 residues. The DNA of the CDR3 is TGTGCCAGCAGCTCAATTCGGACAGGGGGGAGCTATGGCTACACCTTC. Its protein is CASSSIRTGGSYGYTF.

The rearrangement links TRBV5-6 to TRBJ1-1, with 9 bases fitting TRBD1. V dropped 2 bases and J dropped 1; count of bases not matched to a gene: 3. Germline values: CDR1 SGHDT, CDR2 YYEEEE. The CDR3 sequence is 15 residues long. In DNA, the CDR3 is TGTGCCAGCAGCTTCGCGGACAGGGGGAACACTGAAGCTTTCTTT. Translation gives CASSFADRGNTEAFF.

V is TRBV19 and J is TRBJ2-5; D gene unclear. Deletions cut 4 bases from V and 4 bases from J, with 7 bases between. Germline CDR1 and CDR2: LNHDA and SQIVND (reference sequence). This CDR3 has 12 residues. CDR3 loop: CASSTPGETQYF. The CDR3 DNA reads TGTGCCAGTAGTACCCCCGGAGAGACCCAGTACTTC.

This chain links TRBV7-3 with TRBJ2-3, with D possibly TRBD2 on 6 matching bases. V lost 1 base to trimming and J lost 7 bases, with 12 bases between them. The length of the CDR3 is 14 residues. CDR1 and CDR2 from the germline V gene are SGHTA and FQGTGA. DNA of the CDR3: TGTGCCAGCAGCTTAAATGAGGGACTGAATACGCAGTATTTT. It yields the protein CASSLNEGLNTQYF. The full variable domain, in which reference TRBV7-3 and TRBJ2-3 provide the parts outside the CDR3, is GAGVSQTPSNKVTEKGKYVELRCDPISGHTALYWYRQSLGQGPEFLIYFQGTGAADDSGLPNDRFFAVRPEGSVSTLKIQRTERGDSAVYLCASSLNEGLNTQYFGPGTRLTVL.

CDR3 sequence (DNA): TGTGCCATCAGTGACTCCCGGGAGCTCTCCTACGAGCAGTACTTC. It translates to CAISDSRELSYEQYF. This chain uses TRBV10-3 with TRBJ2-7, with D possibly TRBD2 on 6 matching bases. Per germline, CDR1 ENHRY and CDR2 SYGVKD. The CDR3 length is 15 residues. Trimming removed 3 bases at V and 0 bases at J, with 12 bases between.

The rearrangement links TRBV19 to TRBJ1-2; TRBD1 matches at 8 bases. The CDR3 totals 14 residues. The J segment lost 5 bases and the V segment lost 1 base, leaving 3 bases of the junction unmatched. Germline CDR1 and CDR2: LNHDA and SQIVND (reference sequence). The DNA of the CDR3 is TGTGCCAGTAGTATAGCAGGGGGCCGGTATGGCTACACCTTC. Amino acid sequence: CASSIAGGRYGYTF.

The chain is built from TRBV11-3 and TRBJ2-7; TRBD2 matches at 9 bases. Per germline, CDR1 SGHNT and CDR2 YENEEA. Trimming took 1 base from V and 0 from J; bases not matched to a gene: 4. The CDR3 has 16 amino acids. The CDR3 sequence: CASSLGLAVSSYEQYF. The CDR3 DNA is TGTGCCAGCAGCTTAGGACTAGCGGTTAGCTCCTACGAGCAGTACTTC.

The chain links TRBV2 to TRBJ2-7; 7 bases are a match to TRBD2. Unmatched junction bases numbered 2, after V lost 6 bases and J lost 0 bases. Looked up from germline, CDR1 is SNHLY and CDR2 is FYNNEI. The CDR3 is 13 residues long. DNA for the CDR3: TGTGCCAGCAGAGGACTAGACTCCTACGAGCAGTACTTC. Encoded protein: CASRGLDSYEQYF.